Below, 5 T cell receptor beta chains from the same sample are listed, as sequenced in a study of shared clonotypes between healthy human individuals. Clones were sequenced by immunoSEQ multiplex PCR, and TCRdb holds only the in-frame ones, with some missing. Of under 2,000,000 clones in the sample, over 85% were seen once. In the naive CD8 group, cells lacked CD45RO and were positively selected for CCR7, so terminally differentiated effector memory CD45RA+ cells were left out. Sequencing was performed on naive CD8+ T cells sorted from blood. The receptors stem from a man aged 18-30 years in good health.

Notes on this clone: Within the sample, other DNA sequences also encode this same CDR3. The chain links TRBV27 to TRBJ2-1, with unresolved D. Germline V gene sequence: CDR1 MNHEY, CDR2 SMNVEV (reference sequence). The CDR3 extends over 13 amino acids. The V and J ends lost 5 bases and 4 bases respectively, with 9 bases between them. The CDR3 reads CASSPGLYNEQFF. In DNA, the CDR3 is TGTGCCAGCAGTCCGGGCCTATACAATGAGCAGTTCTTC.

As concerns this clone: Other DNA sequences in the same sample also yield this CDR3. The V gene is TRBV5-6, the J gene TRBJ2-7, with unresolved D. The CDR3 covers 11 residues. Germline assignment: CDR1 SGHDT and CDR2 YYEEEE. The V end was cut by 0 bases, the J end by 5 bases, with 3 bases between. The CDR3 sequence is CASSLAHEQYF. The CDR3, as DNA: TGTGCCAGCAGCTTGGCCCACGAGCAGTACTTC.

With respect to this clone: This specimen includes other DNA sequences encoding the same CDR3. The chain has TRBV11-2 and TRBJ2-7, with a possible D match to TRBD1 (6 bases). The ends were cut back, 1 base at V and 6 bases at J, with 10 bases in the middle. Per germline, CDR1 SGHAT and CDR2 FQNNGV. The CDR3 is 13 residues long. CDR3 region: CASSLGGGGEQYF. In DNA form, the CDR3 reads TGTGCCAGCAGCTTAGGAGGGGGTGGCGAGCAGTACTTC.

Remarks on this clone: One end of the junction fails to match germline, which may point to a read error. The same CDR3 arises from other DNA sequences in this sample as well. The V and J genes are TRBV6-1 and TRBJ1-1, with D tentatively TRBD1 (5 bases). The CDR3 extends over 12 amino acids. CDR1 and CDR2 from the germline V gene are MNHNS and SASEGT. CDR3 in amino acids: CASSSDGASAFF. The CDR3 DNA follows: TGCGCCAGCAGTTCGGACGGGGCTTCAGCTTTCTTT.

The chain has TRBV29-1 and TRBJ2-7; D remains unclear. The CDR3 extends over 14 amino acids. Deletions cut 8 bases from V and 0 bases from J, with 17 bases between. CDR1 is SQVTM, CDR2 ANQGSEA, per germline. The CDR3 bases are TGCAGCCCCCCTTTTGAGCCAGTCTCCTACGAGCAGTACTTC. Translating gives CSPPFEPVSYEQYF.